This passage covers 7 T cell receptor beta chains from one sample sequenced in a study of T-cell reconstitution after alpha-beta-depleted transplantation in children (dated by TCRdb to 2015 to 2016). What this sample's treatment or condition label stands for: allogeneic hematopoietic cell transplantation with graft depleted of TCRalphabeta T cells and CD19 B cells. The library was produced with PCR. The sequencer was an Illumina HiSeq 2500. TCR libraries were prepared with molecular barcoding, using unique molecular identifiers to normalize TCRbeta repertoire quantification. TCRdb passed the public sequencing reads through fastp at Q25 and MiXCR, retaining productive beta sequences. When rows share a CDR3 protein, they turn into one entry using the most common DNA and genes. This sample lists approximately 200,000 distinct CDR3 sequences; 5.5% to 7% were detected once. The leading ten clones occupy 4.5% of the sample.

The specimen comprised PBMCs, sampled before TCRalphabeta/CD19-depleted stem cell transplant. The receptor source for this set is a girl under three years old with combined immunodeficiency, due to receive a stem cell transplant.

Ten or more counts support this clonotype. V usage is TRBV25-1 and J usage is TRBJ2-7; tentatively, D is TRBD1 or TRBD2 (5 bases each). The CDR3 is 16 residues long. In germline, CDR1 is MGHDK, CDR2 SYGVNS. V was shortened by 6 bases and J by 0 bases, with 18 bases between the two germline ends. The CDR3, as DNA: TGTGCCAGCAGCAAATTAGGGACGTTCTACTCCTACGAGCAGTACTTC. Its protein product is CASSKLGTFYSYEQYF.

This clonotype has at least ten counts. The genes are TRBV12-3 or TRBV12-4 and TRBJ2-4, with D unresolved. This CDR3 has 16 amino acids. Trimming shortened V by 2 bases and J by 1 base, and 12 bases separated the two germline ends. The CDR3 region is CASSLTGDLAKNIQYF. CDR3 sequence (DNA): TGTGCCAGCAGTTTAACTGGCGATCTGGCCAAAAACATTCAGTACTTC.

This clonotype was counted ten times or more. The rearrangement links TRBV15 to TRBJ1-1, with 7 bases lining up with TRBD1. V dropped 7 bases and J dropped 4; count of bases not matched to a gene: 9. CDR3 length equals 14 residues. Germline-derived CDR1 and CDR2 are LNHNV and YYDKDF (reference sequence). The chain's CDR3 is CATNPGTAPTEAFF. CDR3 nucleotide sequence: TGTGCCACCAACCCCGGGACAGCCCCCACTGAAGCTTTCTTT.

The sample holds many counts of this clonotype. This chain joins TRBV7-6 and TRBJ2-2; D remains unclear. The CDR3 has 14 residues. Germline loops: CDR1 SGHVS, CDR2 FNYEAQ. The V end lost 6 bases, the J end lost 1 base, and 9 bases lay between the germline ends. This CDR3 is CASRTALNTGELFF. Here the CDR3 DNA reads TGTGCCAGCAGGACGGCTTTGAACACCGGGGAGCTGTTTTTT.

This clonotype was seen at least ten times. The V and J genes are TRBV6-5 and TRBJ2-1, with no clear D. V was shortened by 5 bases and J by 12 bases, with 17 bases between the two germline ends. This CDR3 has 13 residues. Germline loops: CDR1 MNHEY, CDR2 SVGAGI. The chain's CDR3 is CASSPASSWGQFF. As DNA, the CDR3 is TGTGCCAGCAGTCCAGCCAGTTCCTGGGGGCAGTTCTTC.

This clonotype appeared many times. J is TRBJ2-7 and V is TRBV6-2 or TRBV6-3; TRBD2 matches 11 bases. CDR1 MNHEY and CDR2 SVGEGT come from the germline V gene. The CDR3 is made up of 15 amino acids. After removal of 2 bases from V and 2 bases from J, the junction contained 2 bases not matched to a gene. CDR3 nucleotide sequence: TGTGCCAGCAGTTACGTAGCGGGGGGGCCCTACGAGCAGTACTTC. This sequence encodes CASSYVAGGPYEQYF.

Ten or more counts support this clonotype. The chain joins TRBV12-3 or TRBV12-4 to TRBJ2-2, with 8 positions matching TRBD1. With 5 bases clipped from V and 4 bases from J, the junction kept 9 bases outside the gene matches. This CDR3 comprises 16 residues. CDR3 loop: CASSPHGTGPTGELFF. The DNA for the CDR3 is TGTGCCAGCAGTCCTCACGGGACAGGTCCCACCGGGGAGCTGTTTTTT.